The 8 T cell receptor beta chains below all came from one sample that was sequenced in a study of T cell responses to AZD1222 COVID-19 vaccine. Method: immunoSEQ multiplex PCR; TCRdb's copy keeps in-frame clones and lacks some. Found here are some 150,000 clones, around 90% of them singletons; the top ten hold around 3%. The material sequenced was peripheral blood, taken on day 0 of AZD1222 vaccination. The receptor set was obtained from an adult in good health.

This chain links TRBV7-9 with TRBJ2-7, with a possible D match to TRBD2 (6 bases). The CDR3 runs 14 residues. V lost 1 base to trimming and J lost 5 bases, with 12 bases between them. Germline CDR1 is SEHNR and CDR2 is FQNEAQ (reference sequence). CDR3: CASSLVGLRDEQYF. CDR3 in DNA: TGTGCCAGCAGCTTAGTAGGACTACGTGACGAGCAGTACTTC.

The sample holds one count of this clone. This sequence joins TRBV27 and TRBJ2-7, with no clear D. V lost 11 bases to trimming and J lost 0 bases, with 5 bases between them. CDR1 is MNHEY and CDR2 is SMNVEV in the germline V gene (reference sequence). CDR3 length: 10 residues. Here the CDR3 reads CAVGSYEQYF. The CDR3 nucleotides read TGTGCCGTAGGCTCCTACGAGCAGTACTTC.

The chain couples TRBV2 to TRBJ1-3; weak D call: TRBD1 (5 bases). The CDR3 loop spans 13 amino acids. Germline values: CDR1 SNHLY, CDR2 FYNNEI. The ends were cut back, 6 bases at V and 4 bases at J, with 10 bases in the middle. DNA of the CDR3: TGTGCCAGCAGGACAGAGGTCGGAAACACCATATATTTT. Residues: CASRTEVGNTIYF.

The genes are TRBV30 and TRBJ2-5; 8 nucleotides align to TRBD2. Germline V gene lookup returns CDR1 GTSNPN and CDR2 SVGIG (reference sequence). This CDR3 has 15 residues. Losses at the gene ends were 0 bases for V and 2 bases for J; bases not matched to a gene: 5. CDR3 sequence: CAWSVGGGIQETQYF. The CDR3 nucleotides are TGTGCCTGGAGTGTTGGCGGGGGGATACAAGAGACCCAGTACTTC.

J is TRBJ1-5 and V is TRBV7-8, with D perhaps TRBD1 (5 bases). The germline V gene encodes CDR1 SGHVS and CDR2 FQNEAQ. With 5 bases removed from V and 3 bases from J, the gap between germline ends came to 14 bases. This CDR3 has 15 amino acids. Here the CDR3 DNA reads TGTGCCAGCAGCCTCAACCGACAGAACAATCAGCCCCAGCATTTT. It codes for CASSLNRQNNQPQHF.

In its sample, this clone was seen a few times. Other DNA sequences of this sample code for an identical CDR3. This chain connects TRBV4-1 to TRBJ1-1; no definite D call. Deletions cut 0 bases from V and 5 bases from J, with 7 bases between. Germline V lookup: CDR1 MGHRA, CDR2 YSYEKL. The CDR3 contains 13 residues. CDR3 sequence reads: CASSQDAGTEAFF. The CDR3 coding sequence is TGCGCCAGCAGCCAAGACGCGGGGACTGAAGCTTTCTTT.

This clone appeared a single time. The chain links TRBV10-2 to TRBJ2-7, with 11 nucleotides matching TRBD1. The CDR3 extends over 15 amino acids. With 1 base clipped from V and 3 bases from J, the junction kept 2 bases outside the gene matches. From germline, CDR1 is WSHSY and CDR2 SAAADI. The CDR3 DNA reads TGCGCCAGCAGTGAGTTGGGGACAGGGGGCTACGAGCAGTACTTC. This gives the protein CASSELGTGGYEQYF.

A few counts support this clone. The chain combines TRBV6-4 with TRBJ2-1; 10 bases agree with TRBD2. The CDR3 sequence is 16 residues long. The V gene's germline CDR1 is MRHNA and CDR2 SNTAGT. With V trimmed by 3 bases and J by 4 bases, 6 bases remained unmatched. The CDR3, as DNA: TGTGCCAGCAGTGAGGCTAGCGGGAGCGGTTACAATGAGCAGTTCTTC. It encodes CASSEASGSGYNEQFF.